This entry features one T cell receptor beta chain sequence. Data came from immunoSEQ multiplex PCR; TCRdb stores just in-frame clones and leaves some out. The table includes about 280,000 clones, approximately 86% detected once. This entry comes from a study of blood T cell repertoires in COVID-19. On the study more broadly: Some COVID-19 samples were acute and others convalescent; all came from the United States, Italy and Spain. In each case, the material was cDNA or gDNA derived from T cells, B-cell-depleted T cells, or PBMCs.

The sequencing sample was made of peripheral blood. The clonotype comes from a man younger than 35 with active or convalescent COVID-19.

CDR3 amino acids: CASGFSWGVESITEAFF. The DNA of the CDR3 is TGTGCTAGTGGTTTTTCTTGGGGGGTCGAGAGTATAACTGAAGCTTTCTTT. The chain recombines TRBV12-5 with TRBJ1-1, with a tentative D call TRBD1 (5 bases). Germline CDR1 LGHNT, CDR2 FRNRAP. The CDR3 sequence is 17 residues long. V was clipped by 3 bases and J by 5 bases, with 22 bases between them.